What follows are 2 T cell receptor beta chains derived from one specimen sequenced in a study of early T cells in non-severe SARS-CoV-2 infection. Using its own MiXCR run on the 5' RACE reads, TCRdb lists one record per CDR3 protein. Among about 61,000 distinct CDR3 sequences listed, more than 9% were seen once. Sequencing input: whole blood. These receptors were collected from an adult who was a healthcare worker with PCR-confirmed SARS-CoV-2 infection or an uninfected control (not recorded which).

Only a few counts were recorded for this clonotype. The J gene is TRBJ2-1, the V gene TRBV7-2; weak D call: TRBD2 (6 bases). CDR3 length equals 13 residues. Trimming removed 4 bases from V and 9 bases from J, with 13 bases in between. The V gene's germline CDR1 is SGHTA and CDR2 FQGNSA. CDR3 nucleotides: TGTGCCAGCAGCTATCTAATGGGGGGTGAGCAGTTCTTC. It codes for CASSYLMGGEQFF.

This clonotype was seen a few times. The chain uses TRBV5-1 and TRBJ1-2; D uncertain. The CDR3 runs to 13 residues. CDR1 and CDR2 (germline): SGHRS, YFSETQ. Trimming shortened V by 0 bases and J by 2 bases, and 5 bases separated the two germline ends. The CDR3 is CASSLDGNYGYTF. Here the CDR3 DNA reads TGCGCCAGCAGCTTGGACGGAAACTATGGCTACACCTTC.